This record looks at one T cell receptor (beta chain) sequence and its context. This sample was included in a study of blood T cell repertoires in COVID-19. Background on the study: COVID-19 samples collected from the United States, Italy and Spain covered acute and convalescent phases. In each case, the material was cDNA or gDNA derived from T cells, B-cell-depleted T cells, or PBMCs.

TCRdb's table, derived via immunoSEQ multiplex PCR, lists solely in-frame clones and lacks some. The data show about 370,000 clones, approximately 88% seen once. The CDR3 has 16 amino acids. V was pared by 5 bases and J by 0 bases, with 13 bases between. Germline V lookup: CDR1 SGHTA, CDR2 FQGNSA. A Seattle source enrolled patients during active infection and followed them longitudinally. This TCR was recovered from a woman aged 25 to 39 with COVID-19, enrolled during active disease. The sequenced material came from peripheral blood. The chain uses TRBV7-2 and TRBJ2-2, with a tentative D call TRBD2 (6 bases). DNA of the CDR3: TGTGCCAGCAGCGCTTCTAGCGCCTCGAACACCGGGGAGCTGTTTTTT. Encoded protein: CASSASSASNTGELFF.